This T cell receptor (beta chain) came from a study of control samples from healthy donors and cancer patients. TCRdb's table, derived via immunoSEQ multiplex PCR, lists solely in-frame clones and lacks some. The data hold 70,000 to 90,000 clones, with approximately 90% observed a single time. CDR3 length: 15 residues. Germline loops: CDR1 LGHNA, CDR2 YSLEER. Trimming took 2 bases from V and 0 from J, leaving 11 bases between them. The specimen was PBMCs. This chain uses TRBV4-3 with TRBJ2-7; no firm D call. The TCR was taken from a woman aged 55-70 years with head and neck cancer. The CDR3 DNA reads TGCGCCAGCAGCCAAAGCCGTGTTAGCTCCTACGAGCAGTACTTC. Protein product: CASSQSRVSSYEQYF.